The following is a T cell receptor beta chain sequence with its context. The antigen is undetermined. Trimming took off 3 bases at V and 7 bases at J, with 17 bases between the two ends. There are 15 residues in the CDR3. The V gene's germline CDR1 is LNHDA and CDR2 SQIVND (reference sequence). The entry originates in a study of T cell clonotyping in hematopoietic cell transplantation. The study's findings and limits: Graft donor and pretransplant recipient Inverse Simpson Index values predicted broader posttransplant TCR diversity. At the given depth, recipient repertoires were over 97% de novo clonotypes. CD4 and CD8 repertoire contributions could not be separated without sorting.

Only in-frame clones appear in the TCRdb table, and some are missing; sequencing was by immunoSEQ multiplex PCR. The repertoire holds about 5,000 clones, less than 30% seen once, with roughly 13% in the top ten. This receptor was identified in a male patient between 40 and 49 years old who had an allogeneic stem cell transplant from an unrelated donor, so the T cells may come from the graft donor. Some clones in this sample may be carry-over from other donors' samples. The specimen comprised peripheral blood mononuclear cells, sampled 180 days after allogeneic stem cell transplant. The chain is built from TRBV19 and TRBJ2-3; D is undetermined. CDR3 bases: TGTGCCAGTAGTATCCCCTCCGGGCTACGTTATACGCAGTATTTT. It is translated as CASSIPSGLRYTQYF.